This record covers a single TCR beta chain. Its antigen is currently unknown. This sample stems from a study of T cell responses to AZD1222 COVID-19 vaccine. Overall study context: Some second doses came at about 4 weeks and others at about 12 weeks; these were pooled.

Data came from immunoSEQ multiplex PCR; TCRdb stores just in-frame clones and leaves some out. Here the sample spans 95,000 to 150,000 clones, roughly 89% being singletons. The CDR3 is 12 amino acids. Germline CDR1 is SEHNR and CDR2 is FQNEAQ (reference sequence). V lost 6 bases to trimming and J lost 1 base, with 7 bases between them. Points from the study as a whole: Clonal diversity may have been underestimated in mostly white British donors.

J is TRBJ2-7 and V is TRBV7-9; D may be TRBD1 (5 bases). This sequence was found in an adult in good health. Sequencing used peripheral blood, obtained on day 0 of AZD1222 vaccination. The CDR3 DNA reads as TGTGCCAGCAGGCAGGGATCCTACGAGCAGTACTTC. Translation gives CASRQGSYEQYF.